What follows are 12 T cell receptor beta chains derived from one specimen sequenced in a study of radiotherapy plus CTLA-4 blockade in lung cancer. Profiling relied on immunoSEQ multiplex PCR, and the TCRdb table lists in-frame clones only, not all of them. This table has around 40,000 clones, 70% to 80% appearing once. The source was peripheral blood, collected from a patient treated with radiotherapy plus ipilimumab. The receptors originated from a human donor with non-small cell lung cancer who had stable disease on radiotherapy plus ipilimumab.

The chain uses TRBV5-1 and TRBJ2-2, with TRBD1 matching 11 bases. Germline values: CDR1 SGHRS, CDR2 YFSETQ. Germline trimming cut 2 bases from V and 5 bases from J; bases unmatched to any gene: 2. The CDR3 extends over 15 amino acids. The CDR3 DNA follows: TGCGCCAGCAGCTTCCGGGACAGGGGGACCGGGGAGCTGTTTTTT. Amino acid sequence: CASSFRDRGTGELFF.

CDR3 DNA: TGCGCCAGCAGTCAGGAGACAGGGGGCGCGTCCACAGGCCAAGGCTCCTATAATTCACCCCTCCACTTT. Protein: CASSQETGGASTGQGSYNSPLHF. The chain employs TRBV23-1 and TRBJ1-6, with TRBD1 matching over 10 bases. TRBV23-1 has ORF status, its function being uncertain. The CDR3 runs to 23 residues. The junction had 20 bases not matched to a gene; V was cut back by 3 bases and J by 0 bases.

The chain joins TRBV12-5 to TRBJ1-6; perhaps TRBD1 as D (5 bases). Germline loops: CDR1 LGHNT, CDR2 FRNRAP. V lost 2 bases and J lost 11, with 10 bases in between. CDR3 length: 13 amino acids. CDR3 in amino acids: CASGLMEGTPLHF. The CDR3 nucleotides read TGTGCTAGTGGTTTGATGGAGGGGACACCCCTCCACTTT. Full variable domain (remainder filled in from reference TRBV12-5 and TRBJ1-6): DARVTQTPRHKVTEMGQEVTMRCQPILGHNTVFWYRQTMMQGLELLAYFRNRAPLDDSGMPKDRFSAEMPDATLATLKIQPSEPRDSAVYFCASGLMEGTPLHFGNGTRLTVT.

The chain is built from TRBV2 and TRBJ2-2; D is uncertain. Per the germline V gene, CDR1 is SNHLY and CDR2 is FYNNEI. V gave up 8 bases and J gave up 1 base, with 8 bases separating them. The CDR3 runs 13 residues. The CDR3 sequence is CASSLMNTGELFF. DNA for the CDR3: TGTGCCAGCTCTTTAATGAACACCGGGGAGCTGTTTTTT.

The V gene is TRBV11-2, the J gene TRBJ2-1; 8 positions agree with TRBD1. J lost 1 base, V lost 4 bases, and 3 bases had no gene match. In germline, CDR1 is SGHAT, CDR2 FQNNGV. This CDR3 spans 15 amino acids. The CDR3 is CASSYRTGSYNEQFF. The CDR3 DNA reads as TGTGCCAGCAGCTACCGGACAGGGTCCTACAATGAGCAGTTCTTC.

In DNA, the CDR3 is TGTGCCAGCAGTTACTCACAGCAGAACACTGAAGCTTTCTTT. Its protein is CASSYSQQNTEAFF. This rearrangement joins TRBV6-5 to TRBJ1-1; no clear D gene. Germline values: CDR1 MNHEY, CDR2 SVGAGI. The CDR3 is 14 amino acids. V was cut by 0 bases and J by 1 base, with 6 bases left in between.

This clone was recorded a few times. The V gene is TRBV7-6, the J gene TRBJ2-3, with TRBD2 matching over 15 bases. This CDR3 is built from 18 residues. The J segment lost 4 bases and the V segment lost 5 bases, leaving 10 bases of the junction unmatched. Germline V gene data show CDR1 as SGHVS and CDR2 as FNYEAQ. The CDR3 sequence is CASSLRTSGGAFADTQYF. The CDR3 nucleotides read TGTGCCAGCAGCCTCAGGACTAGCGGGGGGGCGTTTGCAGATACGCAGTATTTT.

The chain employs TRBV25-1 and TRBJ1-2; no definite D call. The CDR3 is 15 residues long. V gave up 4 bases and J gave up 10 bases, with 22 bases separating them. Germline-derived CDR1 and CDR2 are MGHDK and SYGVNS. The DNA of the CDR3 is TGTGCCAGCAGTGGAGGGAGAAGTGCTCCCGCTCCCTACACCTTC. It yields the protein CASSGGRSAPAPYTF.

The V gene is TRBV5-5, the J gene TRBJ1-1; weak D call: TRBD1 (5 bases). The CDR3 runs to 13 residues. Germline V gene data show CDR1 as SGHKS and CDR2 as YYEKEE (reference sequence). Trimming shortened V by 5 bases and J by 5 bases, and 13 bases separated the two germline ends. CDR3: CASRREGRTEAFF. The CDR3 nucleotides are TGTGCCAGCAGGAGGGAGGGGAGGACTGAAGCTTTCTTT. The full variable domain, its missing parts supplied by reference TRBV5-5 and TRBJ1-1, is DAGVTQSPTHLIKTRGQQVTLRCSPISGHKSVSWYQQVLGQGPQFIFQYYEKEERGRGNFPDRFSARQFPNYSSELNVNALLLGDSALYLCASRREGRTEAFFGQGTRLTVV.

The V gene is TRBV19, the J gene TRBJ2-2, with D perhaps TRBD1 (6 bases). Germline CDR1 and CDR2: LNHDA and SQIVND (reference sequence). V gave up 7 bases and J gave up 4 bases, with 19 bases separating them. The CDR3 is 16 amino acids. The CDR3 loop reads CASKFYPDSLTGELFF. CDR3 DNA sequence: TGTGCCAGTAAATTTTATCCGGACAGCCTCACCGGGGAGCTGTTTTTT.

The chain uses TRBV7-2 and TRBJ2-2; tentative D call: TRBD2 (5 bases). The V gene's germline CDR1 is SGHTA and CDR2 FQGNSA. V shed 6 bases and J shed 7 bases, with 12 bases lying between them. The CDR3 extends over 13 amino acids. This CDR3 reads CASRGNRGGELFF. CDR3 DNA sequence: TGTGCCAGCAGGGGGAATCGGGGCGGGGAGCTGTTTTTT.

The chain has TRBV30 and TRBJ1-2; 8 bases map to TRBD1. Trimming took 4 bases from V and 10 from J; bases not matched to a gene: 8. The germline CDR1 and CDR2 sequences are GTSNPN and SVGIG (reference sequence). The CDR3 runs 12 residues. CDR3 sequence (DNA): TGTGCCTGGAATCGACAGGGGCTCAACTACACCTTC. Translation gives CAWNRQGLNYTF.